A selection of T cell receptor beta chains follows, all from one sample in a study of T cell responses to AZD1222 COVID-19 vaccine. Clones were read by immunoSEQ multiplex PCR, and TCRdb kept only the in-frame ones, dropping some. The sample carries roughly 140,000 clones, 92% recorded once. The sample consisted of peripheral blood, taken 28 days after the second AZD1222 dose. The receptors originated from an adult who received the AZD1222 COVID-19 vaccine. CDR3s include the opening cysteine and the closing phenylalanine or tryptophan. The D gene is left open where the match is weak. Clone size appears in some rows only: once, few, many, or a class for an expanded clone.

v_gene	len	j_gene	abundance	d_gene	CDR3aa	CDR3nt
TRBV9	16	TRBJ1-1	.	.	CASSVSPNGGETEAFF	TGTGCCAGCAGCGTTAGCCCAAATGGGGGCGAGACTGAAGCTTTCTTT
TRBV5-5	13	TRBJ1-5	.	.	CASSLEEGQPQHF	TGTGCCAGCAGCTTGGAGGAGGGCCAGCCCCAGCATTTT
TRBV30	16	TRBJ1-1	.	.	CAWSVLPRLMNTEAFF	TGTGCCTGGAGTGTACTTCCACGGCTGATGAACACTGAAGCTTTCTTT
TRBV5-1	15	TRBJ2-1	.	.	CASSSDGTVYNEQFF	TGCGCCAGCAGCTCGGACGGCACCGTCTACAATGAGCAGTTCTTC
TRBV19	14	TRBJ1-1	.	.	CASTIKQGGAEAFF	TGTGCCAGTACTATTAAGCAAGGTGGGGCTGAAGCTTTCTTT
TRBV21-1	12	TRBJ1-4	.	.	CASRISVEKLFF	TGTGCCAGCAGGATCTCCGTGGAAAAACTGTTTTTT
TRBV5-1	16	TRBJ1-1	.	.	CASSPIGGAEGTEAFF	TGCGCCAGCAGCCCGATCGGGGGGGCTGAGGGCACTGAAGCTTTCTTT
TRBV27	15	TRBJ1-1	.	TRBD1	CASSRTGGLITEAFF	TGTGCCAGCAGTCGGACAGGGGGCCTGATCACTGAAGCTTTCTTT
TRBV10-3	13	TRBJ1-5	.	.	CAISRQEYQPQHF	TGTGCCATCAGTCGACAGGAGTATCAGCCCCAGCATTTT
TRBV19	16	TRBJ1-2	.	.	CASMQDGRPPGQGYTF	TGTGCCAGTATGCAGGACGGCCGTCCCCCCGGGCAAGGCTACACCTTC
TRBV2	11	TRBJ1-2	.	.	CASSPGGGYTF	TGTGCCAGCAGTCCGGGAGGCGGCTACACCTTC
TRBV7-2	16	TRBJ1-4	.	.	CASSRPRGATNEKLFF	TGTGCCAGCAGCCGCCCCCGAGGGGCAACTAATGAAAAACTGTTTTTT
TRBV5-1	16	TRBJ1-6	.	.	CASSLGRSSYNSPLHF	TGCGCCAGCAGCTTGGGCAGAAGCTCCTATAATTCACCCCTCCACTTT
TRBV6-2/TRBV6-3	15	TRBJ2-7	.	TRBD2	CASSQLAGVMYEQYF	TGTGCCAGCAGTCAACTAGCGGGAGTAATGTACGAGCAGTACTTC
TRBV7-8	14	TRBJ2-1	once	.	CASSLAGPATEQFF	TGTGCCAGCAGCTTAGCGGGACCGGCCACTGAGCAGTTCTTC
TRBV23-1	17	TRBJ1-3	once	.	CASSQSPTERSGNTIYF	TGCGCCAGCAGTCAATCGCCCACAGAACGCTCTGGAAACACCATATATTTT
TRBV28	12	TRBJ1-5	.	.	CASRIRGQPQHF	TGTGCCAGCAGAATTAGGGGTCAGCCCCAGCATTTT
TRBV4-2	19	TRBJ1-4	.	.	CASSQAGQAKYATNEKLFF	TGTGCCAGCAGCCAAGCCGGCCAGGCGAAATATGCAACTAATGAAAAACTGTTTTTT
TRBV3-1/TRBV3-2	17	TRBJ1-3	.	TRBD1	CASSSRPGGSSGNTIYF	TGTGCCAGCAGCTCCCGACCAGGGGGGAGCTCTGGAAACACCATATATTTT
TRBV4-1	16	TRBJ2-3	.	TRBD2	CASSQVSGGSGDTQYF	TGCGCCAGCAGCCAAGTTAGCGGGGGGTCGGGGGATACGCAGTATTTT
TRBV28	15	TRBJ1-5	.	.	CASIRGGAGNQPQHF	TGTGCCAGCATTCGGGGAGGGGCCGGCAATCAGCCCCAGCATTTT
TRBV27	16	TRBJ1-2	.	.	CASSLWGADTNYGYTF	TGTGCCAGCAGTTTATGGGGGGCAGACACGAACTATGGCTACACCTTC
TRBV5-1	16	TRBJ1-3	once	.	CASSSTDRISGNTIYF	TGCGCCAGCAGCTCAACCGACAGGATCTCTGGAAACACCATATATTTT
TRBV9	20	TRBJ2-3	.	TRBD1	CASSAFPTFAGGRSTDTQYF	TGTGCCAGCAGCGCCTTCCCGACTTTTGCAGGGGGCCGAAGCACAGATACGCAGTATTTT
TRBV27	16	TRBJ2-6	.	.	CASSLWGGAGANVLTF	TGTGCCAGCAGTTTATGGGGCGGGGCTGGGGCCAACGTCCTGACTTTC
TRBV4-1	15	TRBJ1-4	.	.	CASSQFGGSNEKLFF	TGCGCCAGCAGCCAGTTCGGGGGGTCTAATGAAAAACTGTTTTTT
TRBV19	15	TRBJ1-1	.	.	CASTPQEGLNTEAFF	TGTGCCAGTACTCCCCAGGAGGGACTGAACACTGAAGCTTTCTTT
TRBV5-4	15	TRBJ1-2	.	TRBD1	CASSFIEPGQKGYTF	TGTGCCAGCAGCTTTATTGAACCGGGACAGAAAGGCTACACCTTC
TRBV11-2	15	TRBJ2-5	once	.	CASSLLTGAEETQYF	TGTGCCAGCAGCTTGCTTACGGGGGCTGAAGAGACCCAGTACTTC
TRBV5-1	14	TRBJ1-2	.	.	CASSLGAGDYGYTF	TGCGCCAGCAGCTTGGGAGCAGGGGACTATGGCTACACCTTC
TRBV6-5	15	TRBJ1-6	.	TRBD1	CASSRSTGGGSPLHF	TGTGCCAGCAGCCGTAGTACAGGGGGAGGTTCACCCCTCCACTTT
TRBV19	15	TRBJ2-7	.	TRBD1	CASSMRDSPSYEQYF	TGTGCCAGTAGTATGAGGGACAGTCCCTCCTACGAGCAGTACTTC
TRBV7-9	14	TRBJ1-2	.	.	CASRGTGAYRDYTF	TGTGCCAGCCGGGGAACGGGGGCGTATAGGGACTACACCTTC
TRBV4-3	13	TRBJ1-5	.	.	CASSQEGSQPQHF	TGCGCCAGCAGCCAAGAAGGGTCTCAGCCCCAGCATTTT
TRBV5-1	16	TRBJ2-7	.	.	CASSPRQGGLGYEQYF	TGCGCCAGCAGCCCCAGACAGGGAGGATTGGGGTACGAGCAGTACTTC
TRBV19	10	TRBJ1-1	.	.	CASGGTEAFF	TGTGCCAGTGGGGGAACTGAAGCTTTCTTT
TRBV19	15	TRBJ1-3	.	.	CASSIPVGAGNTIYF	TGTGCCAGTAGTATCCCGGTCGGAGCTGGAAACACCATATATTTT
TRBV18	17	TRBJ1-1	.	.	CASSPAMQGSVDTEAFF	TGTGCCAGCTCACCAGCGATGCAGGGCTCGGTTGACACTGAAGCTTTCTTT
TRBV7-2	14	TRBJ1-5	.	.	CASSSPGANQPQHF	TGTGCCAGCAGCTCCCCAGGGGCCAATCAGCCCCAGCATTTT
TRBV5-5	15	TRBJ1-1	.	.	CASSLGAGGNTEAFF	TGTGCCAGCAGCTTGGGTGCGGGAGGGAACACTGAAGCTTTCTTT
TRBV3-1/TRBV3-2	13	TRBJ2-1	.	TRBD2	CASSRGTSGEQFF	TGTGCCAGCAGCCGCGGGACTAGTGGCGAGCAGTTCTTC
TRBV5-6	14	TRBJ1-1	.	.	CASSFTLGPGRAFF	TGTGCCAGCAGCTTCACACTGGGGCCAGGACGGGCTTTCTTT
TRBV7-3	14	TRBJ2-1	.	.	CASSLTVAGQEQFF	TGTGCCAGCAGCTTAACGGTGGCAGGGCAAGAGCAGTTCTTC
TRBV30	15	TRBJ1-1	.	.	CAWSGGLQGNTEAFF	TGTGCCTGGAGTGGGGGACTTCAGGGGAACACTGAAGCTTTCTTT
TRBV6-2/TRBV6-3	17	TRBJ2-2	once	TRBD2	CASSYSKTSPNTGELFF	TGTGCCAGCAGTTACTCGAAGACTAGCCCGAACACCGGGGAGCTGTTTTTT
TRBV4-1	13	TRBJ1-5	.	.	CASSQAMDQPQHF	TGCGCCAGCAGCCAAGCAATGGATCAGCCCCAGCATTTT
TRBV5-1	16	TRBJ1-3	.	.	CASSLGYGSSGNTIYF	TGCGCCAGCAGCTTGGGATACGGGAGCTCTGGAAACACCATATATTTT
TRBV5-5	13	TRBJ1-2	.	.	CASSVQGDYGYTF	TGTGCCAGCAGCGTGCAGGGCGACTATGGCTACACCTTC
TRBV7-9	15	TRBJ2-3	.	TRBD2	CASSSLAGVGDTQYF	TGTGCCAGCAGCTCTCTAGCGGGAGTGGGAGATACGCAGTATTTT